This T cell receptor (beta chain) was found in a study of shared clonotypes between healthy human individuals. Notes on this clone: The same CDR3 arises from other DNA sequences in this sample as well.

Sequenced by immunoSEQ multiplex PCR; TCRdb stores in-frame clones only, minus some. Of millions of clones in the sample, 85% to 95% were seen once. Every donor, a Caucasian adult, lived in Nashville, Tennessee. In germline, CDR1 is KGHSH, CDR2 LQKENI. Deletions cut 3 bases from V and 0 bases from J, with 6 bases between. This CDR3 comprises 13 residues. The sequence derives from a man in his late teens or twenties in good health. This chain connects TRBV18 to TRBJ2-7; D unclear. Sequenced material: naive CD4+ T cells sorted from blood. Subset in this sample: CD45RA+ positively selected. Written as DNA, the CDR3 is TGTGCCAGCTCACCTGCATCCTCCTACGAGCAGTACTTC. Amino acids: CASSPASSYEQYF.